The 24 T cell receptor beta chains below were found in one sample sequenced in a study of T cell responses to AZD1222 COVID-19 vaccine. The assay was immunoSEQ multiplex PCR, and TCRdb's table has in-frame clones only and misses some. This sample has 82,000 or so clones, with 85% to 95% found just once. The starting material was peripheral blood, obtained on day 0 of AZD1222 vaccination. The receptors shown here come from an adult in good health.

The V call is TRBV2, the J call TRBJ2-5; 11 bases line up with TRBD2. The CDR3 has 14 residues. Germline CDR1 SNHLY, CDR2 FYNNEI. Trimming cost V 7 bases and J 2 bases; bases outside gene matches: 3. CDR3 amino acids: CASTSSGGQETQYF. CDR3 coding DNA: TGTGCCAGCACGTCTAGCGGGGGGCAAGAGACCCAGTACTTC.

The rearrangement joins TRBV18 to TRBJ1-5; 11 bases are a match to TRBD1. The length of the CDR3 is 16 residues. CDR1 KGHSH and CDR2 LQKENI come from the germline V gene. Trimming at V came to 4 bases and at J to 4 bases, leaving 6 bases not matched to a gene. The DNA for the CDR3 is TGTGCCAGCTCACGCAACGGACAGGGGGCAAATCAGCCCCAGCATTTT. This sequence encodes CASSRNGQGANQPQHF.

The J gene is TRBJ1-1, the V gene TRBV18; TRBD1 agrees at 7 bases. Germline V gene sequence: CDR1 KGHSH, CDR2 LQKENI. The length of the CDR3 is 15 residues. V shed 3 bases and J 4 bases; nucleotides not matched to a gene: 8. CDR3 residues: CASSPYAGGVTEAFF. Here the CDR3 DNA reads TGTGCCAGCTCACCGTACGCAGGGGGTGTCACTGAAGCTTTCTTT.

CDR3 sequence reads: CARSGDRGKSNQPQHF. As DNA, the CDR3 is TGTGCCAGAAGCGGGGACAGGGGGAAAAGCAATCAGCCCCAGCATTTT. The J gene is TRBJ1-5, the V gene TRBV5-3; 11 nucleotides match TRBD1. TRBV5-3 is an ORF; its function is uncertain. This CDR3 spans 16 amino acids. After removal of 4 bases from V and 1 base from J, the junction contained 4 bases not matched to a gene.

CDR3 loop: CASSQGPSPPNPEAFF. The CDR3 DNA reads as TGTGCCAGTAGTCAGGGGCCCTCACCCCCTAATCCTGAAGCTTTCTTT. The chain carries TRBV19 and TRBJ1-1, with D possibly TRBD1 on 6 matching bases. V dropped 5 bases and J dropped 6 bases, with 22 bases sitting between them. The CDR3 covers 16 residues. Germline V gene sequence: CDR1 LNHDA, CDR2 SQIVND (reference sequence).

Only one count was recorded for this clone. The gene calls are TRBV19 and TRBJ2-3; possibly TRBD2 for D (7 bases). V was pared by 3 bases and J by 1 base, with 14 bases between. CDR3 size: 16 residues. Per germline, CDR1 LNHDA and CDR2 SQIVND (reference sequence). The CDR3 is CASSIRGGTRTDTQYF. CDR3 nucleotides: TGTGCCAGTAGTATTAGGGGGGGAACTCGCACAGATACGCAGTATTTT.

This clone was observed a single time. V usage is TRBV3-1 (or the pseudogene TRBV3-2) and J usage is TRBJ2-7; D gene unclear. The V gene lost 0 bases and the J gene lost 5 bases, with 17 bases spanning the gap. CDR3 size: 16 residues. Germline V lookup: CDR1 LGHDT, CDR2 YNNKEL (reference sequence). CDR3 DNA: TGTGCCAGCAGCCAAGATACGGCAGGAAGATCCGACGAGCAGTACTTC. Protein: CASSQDTAGRSDEQYF.

The genes are TRBV5-1 and TRBJ2-5; D possibly corresponds to TRBD1 (6 bases). The CDR3 length is 14 residues. Trimming pared 2 bases from V and 0 bases from J, leaving 8 bases between. Germline CDR1 reads SGHRS; CDR2 reads YFSETQ. CDR3 bases: TGCGCCAGCAGCTTTGGGACACACCAAGAGACCCAGTACTTC. Its protein product is CASSFGTHQETQYF.

Only a few counts were recorded for this clone. The rearrangement links TRBV7-2 to TRBJ1-2; D uncertain. V gave up 4 bases and J gave up 5 bases, with 20 bases separating them. Germline CDR1 reads SGHTA; CDR2 reads FQGNSA. The CDR3 has 16 amino acids. The CDR3 nucleotides read TGTGCCAGCAGCTGGACCGGGTCATTGCCCGAGTATGGCTACACCTTC. Protein product: CASSWTGSLPEYGYTF.

This chain connects TRBV12-3 or TRBV12-4 to TRBJ1-2; D uncertain. The CDR3 extends over 13 amino acids. Trimming removed 3 bases from V and 1 base from J, with 6 bases in between. In DNA form, the CDR3 reads TGTGCCAGCAGTTTCTCTCTTAACTATGGCTACACCTTC. It yields the protein CASSFSLNYGYTF.

The chain uses TRBV29-1 and TRBJ2-7; 7 nucleotides line up with TRBD1. The J segment lost 4 bases and the V segment lost 1 base, leaving 4 bases of the junction unmatched. The CDR3 has 13 residues. Germline lookup yields CDR1 SQVTM and CDR2 ANQGSEA. The CDR3 region is CSVEVRDSYEQYF. DNA of the CDR3: TGCAGCGTTGAAGTACGGGACAGTTACGAGCAGTACTTC.

The chain couples TRBV11-2 to TRBJ1-1; D gene uncertain. V gave up 7 bases and J gave up 4 bases, with 19 bases separating them. CDR3 size: 15 residues. CDR1 is SGHAT, CDR2 FQNNGV, per germline. The CDR3 sequence is CASIRGLGEVTEAFF. The CDR3 DNA is TGTGCCAGCATACGAGGGCTCGGGGAGGTCACTGAAGCTTTCTTT.

The CDR3 coding sequence is TGTGCCAGTAGTATTTTCGGCGGGGCCCAACACTACAATGAGCAGTTCTTC. Protein sequence: CASSIFGGAQHYNEQFF. The chain recombines TRBV19 with TRBJ2-1; the D gene is possibly TRBD2 (6 bases). V was cut by 3 bases and J by 3 bases, with 18 bases left in between. This CDR3 spans 17 amino acids. The germline gives CDR1 LNHDA, CDR2 SQIVND (reference sequence).

The chain is built from TRBV6-5 and TRBJ1-2, with TRBD1 as a possible D gene (6 bases). CDR3 length: 14 amino acids. Germline CDR1 MNHEY, CDR2 SVGAGI. Deletions cut 2 bases from V and 9 bases from J, with 16 bases between. The CDR3: CASSYNRVGSSYTF. The CDR3 DNA reads TGTGCCAGCAGTTACAACAGGGTAGGATCAAGCTACACCTTC.

The V and J genes are TRBV11-2 and TRBJ1-1, with 7 positions matching TRBD1. Germline values: CDR1 SGHAT, CDR2 FQNNGV. This CDR3 has 14 residues. V was clipped by 4 bases and J by 1 base; unmatched bases: 3. The DNA for the CDR3 is TGTGCCAGCAGCTCGACAGGGTGGAACACTGAAGCTTTCTTT. It is translated as CASSSTGWNTEAFF.

The chain recombines TRBV6-5 with TRBJ2-1, with 8 bases matching TRBD1. The V and J ends lost 5 bases and 8 bases, in that order; junction bases with no gene match: 5. The CDR3 loop spans 13 amino acids. Per germline, CDR1 MNHEY and CDR2 SVGAGI. In nucleotides, the CDR3 is TGTGCCAGCAGTAGGACAGGGACGGATGAGCAGTTCTTC. Residues: CASSRTGTDEQFF.

The chain carries TRBV3-1 (or the pseudogene TRBV3-2) and TRBJ1-1; D is uncertain. CDR1 is LGHDT, CDR2 YNNKEL, per germline (reference sequence). The V gene lost 5 bases and the J gene lost 5 bases, with 15 bases spanning the gap. This CDR3 region has 14 residues. The CDR3 protein is CASSSPLRPTEAFF. The CDR3 region has the DNA TGTGCCAGCAGCTCCCCCCTTAGGCCAACTGAAGCTTTCTTT.

The chain recombines TRBV2 with TRBJ1-1; the D gene is possibly TRBD1 (5 bases). The CDR3 has 15 residues. Trimming left V 2 bases short and J 1 base short, with 11 bases between. Germline loops: CDR1 SNHLY, CDR2 FYNNEI. The CDR3 DNA reads TGTGCCAGCAGTGAAATGGCAGGGTCGAACACTGAAGCTTTCTTT. This gives the protein CASSEMAGSNTEAFF.

J is TRBJ2-6 and V is TRBV18; a possible D gene is TRBD1 (5 bases). The germline V and J ends were trimmed by 2 bases and 4 bases, with 21 bases remaining between them. In germline, CDR1 is KGHSH, CDR2 LQKENI. The CDR3 sequence is 19 residues long. The CDR3 sequence: CASSPEVPGQGSGANVLTF. Written as DNA, the CDR3 is TGTGCCAGCTCACCAGAGGTTCCGGGCCAGGGTTCCGGGGCCAACGTCCTGACTTTC.

The chain joins TRBV28 to TRBJ2-7, with 8 bases aligning to TRBD1. Trimming cost V 5 bases and J 0 bases; bases outside gene matches: 9. The CDR3 contains 16 residues. The germline CDR1 and CDR2 sequences are MDHEN and SYDVKM. The CDR3: CASSDPAGGGSYEQYF. The CDR3 DNA reads TGTGCCAGCAGTGACCCAGCAGGGGGCGGCTCCTACGAGCAGTACTTC. Full variable domain (remainder filled in from reference TRBV28 and TRBJ2-7): DVKVTQSSRYLVKRTGEKVFLECVQDMDHENMFWYRQDPGLGLRLIYFSYDVKMKEKGDIPEGYSVSREKKERFSLILESASTNQTSMYLCASSDPAGGGSYEQYFGPGTRLTVT.

This clone occurred a few times. This sequence joins TRBV6-2 or TRBV6-3 and TRBJ1-2, with a weak D call TRBD1 (5 bases). CDR1 and CDR2 (germline): MNHEY, SVGEGT. The CDR3 length is 12 residues. Trimming took 5 bases from V and 7 from J, leaving 11 bases between them. The CDR3 DNA reads as TGTGCCAGCAGTGGGGACCCTATTGGCTACACCTTC. Its translation: CASSGDPIGYTF.

This clone has only one observation. This chain links TRBV7-2 with TRBJ1-2; D is undetermined. Trimming removed 1 base at V and 5 bases at J, with 8 bases between. Germline CDR1 and CDR2: SGHTA and FQGNSA. The CDR3 is 13 residues long. The CDR3 spells CASSLDTAYGYTF. DNA for the CDR3: TGTGCCAGCAGCTTAGATACAGCATATGGCTACACCTTC. Looking up the rest from reference TRBV7-2 and TRBJ1-2 gives the full variable domain: GAGVSQSPSNKVTEKGKDVELRCDPISGHTALYWYRQSLGQGLEFLIYFQGNSAPDKSGLPSDRFSAERTGGSVSTLTIQRTQQEDSAVYLCASSLDTAYGYTFGSGTRLTVV.

The rearrangement uses TRBV3-1 (or the pseudogene TRBV3-2) and TRBJ2-7, with D possibly being TRBD2 (6 bases). V was cut by 4 bases and J by 5 bases, with 18 bases left in between. The CDR3 sequence is 15 residues long. Germline CDR1 reads LGHDT; CDR2 reads YNNKEL (reference sequence). The CDR3 DNA sequence: TGTGCCAGCAGCCCGACCCGACTAGGATCCCACGAGCAGTACTTC. Translated, it gives CASSPTRLGSHEQYF.

The rearrangement links TRBV6-4 to TRBJ2-1; the match to TRBD2 covers 9 bases. Germline loops: CDR1 MRHNA, CDR2 SNTAGT. The CDR3 is 19 residues long. J gave up 1 base and V 0 bases, and 10 bases lay outside the gene matches. The CDR3 DNA is TGTGCCAGCAGTGACTCGCGGCCTAGCGGGGTAGGTTCCTACAATGAGCAGTTCTTC. This translates into CASSDSRPSGVGSYNEQFF.